The present T cell receptor beta chain was sequenced within a study of a mutant IDH1 vaccine in newly diagnosed glioma. Study-level information: Before enrollment, the patients had been treated with radiotherapy alone, temozolomide alone, or both together. Most of them had received both. Study-level findings and limits: Immune responses arising from the vaccine appeared in more than 90% of patients.

This CDR3 has 16 residues. V shed 1 base and J shed 3 bases, with 15 bases lying between them. Germline V gene sequence: CDR1 KGHSH, CDR2 LQKENI. This clone showed up just a few times. The antigen remains unidentified. The time point denotes: baseline, week 1 (first vaccination visit). Treatment given: pre-vaccination baseline after standard-of-care therapy. The method was immunoSEQ multiplex PCR; TCRdb's version includes in-frame clones alone and lacks a portion of them. This table holds about 67,000 clones, around four fifths found once. This receptor was identified in a woman aged 18-35 years with glioma. Some clones in this sample may be carry-over from other donors' samples. Specimen: peripheral blood mononuclear cells (PBMCs), collected from a glioma patient treated with radiotherapy, temozolomide or both. The chain is built from TRBV18 and TRBJ1-1, with TRBD1 as a possible D gene (5 bases). The CDR3 is CASSPLRATGDTEAFF. CDR3 nucleotides: TGTGCCAGCTCACCACTTAGGGCAACGGGGGACACTGAAGCTTTCTTT.